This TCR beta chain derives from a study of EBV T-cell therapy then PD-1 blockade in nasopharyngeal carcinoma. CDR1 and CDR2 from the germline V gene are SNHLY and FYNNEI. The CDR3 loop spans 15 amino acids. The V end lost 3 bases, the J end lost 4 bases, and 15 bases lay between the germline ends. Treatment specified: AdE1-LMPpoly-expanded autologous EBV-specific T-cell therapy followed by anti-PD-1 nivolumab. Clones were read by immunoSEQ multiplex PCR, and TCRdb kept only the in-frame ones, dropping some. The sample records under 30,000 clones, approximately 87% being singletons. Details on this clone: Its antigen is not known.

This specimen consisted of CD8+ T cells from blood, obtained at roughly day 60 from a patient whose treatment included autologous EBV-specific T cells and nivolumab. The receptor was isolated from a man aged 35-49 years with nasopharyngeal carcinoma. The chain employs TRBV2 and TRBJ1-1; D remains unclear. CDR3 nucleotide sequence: TGTGCCAGCAGTGAGATTTTGGGCAGAGGCACTGAAGCTTTCTTT. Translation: CASSEILGRGTEAFF.